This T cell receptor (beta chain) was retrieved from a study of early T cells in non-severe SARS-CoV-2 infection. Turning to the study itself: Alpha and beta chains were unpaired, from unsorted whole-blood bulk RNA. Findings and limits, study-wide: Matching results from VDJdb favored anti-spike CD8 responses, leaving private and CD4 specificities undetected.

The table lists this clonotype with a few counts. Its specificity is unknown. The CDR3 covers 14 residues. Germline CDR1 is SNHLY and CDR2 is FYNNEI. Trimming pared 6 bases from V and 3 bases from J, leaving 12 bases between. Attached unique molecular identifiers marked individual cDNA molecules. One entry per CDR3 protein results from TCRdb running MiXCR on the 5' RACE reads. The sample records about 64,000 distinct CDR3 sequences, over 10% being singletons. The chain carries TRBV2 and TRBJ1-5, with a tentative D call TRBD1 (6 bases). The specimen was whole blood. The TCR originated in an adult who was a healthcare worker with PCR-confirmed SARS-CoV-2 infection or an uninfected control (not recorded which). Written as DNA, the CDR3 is TGTGCCAGCAGGGAGGACAGCCCCAATCAGCCCCAGCATTTT. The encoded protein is CASREDSPNQPQHF.